This note documents a single T cell receptor (beta chain) sequence. The antigen remains unidentified. TCRdb keeps only in-frame clones here, not all; method: immunoSEQ multiplex PCR. The table records some 120,000 clones, 88% of them present only once. Germline CDR1 SGHRS, CDR2 YFSETQ. Trimming removed 3 bases from V and 4 bases from J; junction bases left unmatched: 9. There are 15 residues in the CDR3. This record comes from a study of T cell responses to AZD1222 COVID-19 vaccine. Findings and limits, study-wide: In a largely white British group with more females than males, clonal diversity was possibly underestimated. Spike-specific TCR breadth and depth grew following two AZD1222 doses. Scientists sampled the repertoires only once the peak T cell response had passed. Spike was spanned by vaccine-associated CD4 TCRs, which were dominant at 160-218 and 743-854.

The sample consisted of peripheral blood, taken 28 days after the second AZD1222 dose. The clonotype was recovered from an adult who received the AZD1222 COVID-19 vaccine. The chain couples TRBV5-1 to TRBJ1-1, with 7 bases that match TRBD1. This CDR3 reads CASSWGTDGATEAFF. Here the CDR3 DNA reads TGCGCCAGCAGCTGGGGGACAGACGGCGCCACTGAAGCTTTCTTT.